These 18 T cell receptor beta chains were all obtained from the same sample, sequenced in a study of cytomegalovirus exposure and HLA in healthy donors. The PCR made use of 60 Vbeta and 13 Jbeta primers. TCRdb keeps only in-frame clones here, not all; method: immunoSEQ multiplex PCR. The sample gives about 100,000 clones, around 86% of which show up once; less than 5% is in the top ten. The sample was PBMCs. The receptors originated from a woman aged 70 to 79 in good health and CMV-seropositive.

This clone was seen more than once but under ten times. The V call is TRBV6-1, the J call TRBJ2-7; no firm D call. The CDR3 spans 15 residues. The V gene lost 2 bases and the J gene lost 4 bases, with 15 bases spanning the gap. Germline V gives CDR1 MNHNS, CDR2 SASEGT. CDR3 sequence: CASSEFRDWRYEQYF. The DNA of the CDR3 is TGTGCCAGCAGTGAATTCAGAGACTGGAGATACGAGCAGTACTTC.

This clone was seen a few times. The chain has TRBV10-1 and TRBJ2-1; 10 bases are shared with TRBD1. Losses at the gene ends were 6 bases for V and 3 bases for J; bases not matched to a gene: 14. CDR3 length: 18 residues. In germline, CDR1 is WNHNN, CDR2 SYGVQD (reference sequence). CDR3 in amino acids: CASSPGQGLGANYNEQFF. The DNA for the CDR3 is TGCGCCAGCAGCCCGGGACAGGGGTTAGGGGCAAACTACAATGAGCAGTTCTTC.

This clone has more than one count but fewer than ten. In DNA, the CDR3 is TGTGCCAGCAGCTTGCAAGGGGGAAACACTGAAGCTTTCTTT. This sequence encodes CASSLQGGNTEAFF. V gene TRBV5-6 combines with J gene TRBJ1-1; TRBD1 is a possible D gene (6 bases). Germline V gives CDR1 SGHDT, CDR2 YYEEEE. The CDR3 extends over 14 amino acids. Trimming stripped 1 base from V and 2 bases from J, with 9 bases between.

The chain links TRBV7-6 to TRBJ2-5, with D possibly TRBD2 on 6 matching bases. Trimming removed 1 base from V and 3 bases from J, with 15 bases in between. The CDR3 sequence is 16 residues long. Looked up from germline, CDR1 is SGHVS and CDR2 is FNYEAQ. The DNA of the CDR3 is TGTGCCAGCAGCTTAGGGGCGTTGGGCGGGAAAGAGACCCAGTACTTC. Its translation: CASSLGALGGKETQYF.

V usage is TRBV6-6 and J usage is TRBJ2-5; D unclear. Per germline, CDR1 MNHNY and CDR2 SVGAGI (reference sequence). This CDR3 region has 15 residues. V was pared by 0 bases and J by 4 bases, with 12 bases between. The CDR3 loop reads CASSYSTGYRETQYF. The CDR3 DNA reads TGTGCCAGCAGTTACTCGACTGGGTACCGAGAGACCCAGTACTTC.

V is TRBV7-2 and J is TRBJ1-2; TRBD1 aligns across 8 bases. Per the germline V gene, CDR1 is SGHTA and CDR2 is FQGNSA. After removal of 4 bases from V and 7 bases from J, the junction contained 8 bases not matched to a gene. The CDR3 covers 14 residues. CDR3: CASSSQQGVSGYTF. CDR3 DNA: TGTGCCAGCAGCTCCCAACAGGGGGTTAGTGGCTACACCTTC.

The chain recombines TRBV19 with TRBJ1-1; D is possibly TRBD1 (5 bases). Germline V gene lookup returns CDR1 LNHDA and CDR2 SQIVND (reference sequence). The CDR3 spans 15 residues. Between the trimmed V and J ends, which lost 9 bases and 3 bases, there was a span of 20 bases. The CDR3 here is CASHSWGPGDTEAFF. The CDR3 DNA sequence: TGTGCCAGCCACTCGTGGGGCCCTGGGGACACTGAAGCTTTCTTT.

This chain links TRBV7-2 with TRBJ2-1; D is ambiguous. Germline-derived CDR1 and CDR2 are SGHTA and FQGNSA. Trimming stripped 4 bases from V and 8 bases from J, with 6 bases between. This CDR3 has 11 residues. The DNA for the CDR3 is TGTGCCAGCAGCTCCTTCCATGAGCAGTTCTTC. Translating gives CASSSFHEQFF. Full variable domain (outside the CDR3, taken from reference TRBV7-2 and TRBJ2-1): GAGVSQSPSNKVTEKGKDVELRCDPISGHTALYWYRQSLGQGLEFLIYFQGNSAPDKSGLPSDRFSAERTGGSVSTLTIQRTQQEDSAVYLCASSSFHEQFFGPGTRLTVL.

DNA for the CDR3: TGTGCCAGCAGCTTTGGTCAGGGAAACGCTTTCTTT. It encodes CASSFGQGNAFF. The chain links TRBV5-6 to TRBJ1-1; D may be TRBD1 (5 bases). V lost 2 bases, J lost 11 bases, and 13 bases lay in between. Germline V gene sequence: CDR1 SGHDT, CDR2 YYEEEE. CDR3 length: 12 residues. The variable domain in full, with the rest retrieved from reference TRBV5-6 and TRBJ1-1, is DAGVTQSPTHLIKTRGQQVTLRCSPKSGHDTVSWYQQALGQGPQFIFQYYEEEERQRGNFPDRFSGHQFPNYSSELNVNALLLGDSALYLCASSFGQGNAFFGQGTRLTVV.

The J gene is TRBJ1-1, the V gene TRBV6-5; TRBD1 is a possible D gene (6 bases). The V gene lost 7 bases and the J gene lost 2 bases, with 11 bases spanning the gap. There are 13 residues in the CDR3. Germline CDR1 and CDR2: MNHEY and SVGAGI. The CDR3 loop reads CASNGGLNTEAFF. DNA of the CDR3: TGTGCCAGCAATGGGGGCCTAAACACTGAAGCTTTCTTT.

The chain uses TRBV18 and TRBJ1-1; 8 nucleotides line up with TRBD1. The CDR3 spans 16 residues. Unmatched junction bases numbered 6, after V lost 3 bases and J lost 0 bases. Germline CDR1 is KGHSH and CDR2 is LQKENI. CDR3 sequence reads: CASSPTLDRVNTEAFF. As DNA, the CDR3 is TGTGCCAGCTCACCGACCCTGGACAGGGTGAACACTGAAGCTTTCTTT.

The genes are TRBV6-5 and TRBJ1-4; D is possibly TRBD1 (6 bases). CDR3 size: 14 residues. Germline V lookup: CDR1 MNHEY, CDR2 SVGAGI. V dropped 6 bases and J dropped 5 bases, with 13 bases sitting between them. This chain's CDR3 is CASSRTVVNEKLFF. CDR3 bases: TGTGCCAGCAGCCGGACAGTGGTCAATGAAAAACTGTTTTTT.

V gene TRBV6-1 combines with J gene TRBJ1-1; 9 bases agree with TRBD1. Germline V gives CDR1 MNHNS, CDR2 SASEGT. V was clipped by 1 base and J by 4 bases; unmatched bases: 4. The CDR3 runs 15 residues. The CDR3 nucleotides are TGTGCCAGCAGTGAAGATAACAGGGGGCTCACTGAAGCTTTCTTT. It is translated as CASSEDNRGLTEAFF.

The CDR3 spells CASSPPGGSLTDTQYF. The CDR3 DNA follows: TGTGCCAGCTCACCCCCCGGAGGTAGCTTAACAGATACGCAGTATTTT. The chain joins TRBV18 to TRBJ2-3; tentative D call: TRBD2 (5 bases). V was clipped by 3 bases and J by 3 bases, with 16 bases between them. Germline values: CDR1 KGHSH, CDR2 LQKENI. This CDR3 region has 16 residues.

A few counts support this clone. The V and J genes are TRBV19 and TRBJ1-4, with TRBD1 as a possible D gene (6 bases). Germline-derived CDR1 and CDR2 are LNHDA and SQIVND (reference sequence). The V end lost 3 bases, the J end lost 2 bases, and 10 bases lay between the germline ends. The CDR3 extends over 15 amino acids. This chain's CDR3 is CASSIVRGTNEKLFF. Here the CDR3 DNA reads TGTGCCAGTAGTATTGTCAGGGGCACTAATGAAAAACTGTTTTTT.

This clone is a singleton in its sample. The genes are TRBV19 and TRBJ2-3, with 8 bases that match TRBD1. Germline lookup yields CDR1 LNHDA and CDR2 SQIVND (reference sequence). CDR3 length equals 15 residues. Losses at the gene ends were 6 bases for V and 0 bases for J; bases not matched to a gene: 5. CDR3 DNA sequence: TGTGCCAGTAGCTGGCGACAGGGGAGCACAGATACGCAGTATTTT. Encoded protein: CASSWRQGSTDTQYF.

This clone was found once. The CDR3 loop is CASSPASTDTQYF. As DNA, the CDR3 is TGTGCCAGCTCACCGGCCAGCACAGATACGCAGTATTTT. The chain links TRBV18 to TRBJ2-3; no clear D gene. Germline V gene data show CDR1 as KGHSH and CDR2 as LQKENI. The CDR3 sequence is 13 residues long. V was trimmed by 3 bases and J by 0 bases, leaving 4 bases between them.

The V call is TRBV21-1, the J call TRBJ2-7; the table calls TRBD2, which could not be checked here. TRBV21-1 is annotated as a pseudogene. The CDR3 is made up of 19 amino acids. CDR3 bases: TGTGCCAGCAGCAAAGCGCCTGGGCAGGTTGACAAGCGGAACTACGAGCAGTACTTC. Translated: CASSKAPGQVDKRNYEQYF.